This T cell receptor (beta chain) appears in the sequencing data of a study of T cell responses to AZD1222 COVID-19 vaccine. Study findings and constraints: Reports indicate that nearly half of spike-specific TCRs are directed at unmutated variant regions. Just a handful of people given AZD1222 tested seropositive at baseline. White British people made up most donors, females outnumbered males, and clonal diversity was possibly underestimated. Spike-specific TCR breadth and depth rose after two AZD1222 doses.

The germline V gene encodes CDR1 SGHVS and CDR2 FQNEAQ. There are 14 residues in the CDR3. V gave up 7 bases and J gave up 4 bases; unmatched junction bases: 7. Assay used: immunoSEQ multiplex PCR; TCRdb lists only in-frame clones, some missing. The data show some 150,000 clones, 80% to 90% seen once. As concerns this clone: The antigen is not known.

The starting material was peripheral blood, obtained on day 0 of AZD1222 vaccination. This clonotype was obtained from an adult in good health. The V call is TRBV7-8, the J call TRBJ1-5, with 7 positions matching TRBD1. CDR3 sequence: CASTNRGGNQPQHF. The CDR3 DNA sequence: TGTGCCAGCACGAACAGGGGAGGGAATCAGCCCCAGCATTTT.